Below, 5 T cell receptor beta chains from the same sample are listed, as sequenced in a study of identical twins. TCRdb ran MiXCR on the 5' RACE reads and lists one entry per CDR3 protein. The table lists some 1,700,000 distinct CDR3 sequences, about 32% of them singletons. Sequencing input: cord blood. The receptors come from a newborn girl in good health.

The chain has TRBV12-3 or TRBV12-4 and TRBJ1-5; D call uncertain. Trimming removed 5 bases at V and 4 bases at J, with 9 bases between. The CDR3 has 13 amino acids. CDR3 sequence: CASSRTDNQPQHF. The CDR3 DNA reads TGTGCCAGCAGTCGGACCGATAATCAGCCCCAGCATTTT.

The V gene is TRBV7-2, the J gene TRBJ2-3, with D possibly matching TRBD1 (6 bases). V lost 7 bases, J lost 0 bases, and 11 bases lay in between. Per the germline V gene, CDR1 is SGHTA and CDR2 is FQGNSA. The CDR3 is 14 residues long. In nucleotides, the CDR3 is TGTGCCAGCAACACAGGGTGGAGCACAGATACGCAGTATTTT. Encoded protein: CASNTGWSTDTQYF.

This sequence joins TRBV5-1 and TRBJ1-6; D possibly corresponds to TRBD1 (5 bases). V lost 0 bases, J lost 7 bases, and 11 bases lay in between. CDR1 is SGHRS, CDR2 YFSETQ, per germline. This CDR3 region has 15 residues. The CDR3 sequence: CASSLGRGMNSPLHF. CDR3 sequence (DNA): TGCGCCAGCAGCTTGGGTCGGGGGATGAATTCACCCCTCCACTTT.

The chain combines TRBV9 with TRBJ2-5, with 9 bases fitting TRBD2. Germline V gene sequence: CDR1 SGDLS, CDR2 YYNGEE. The CDR3 runs 16 residues. Germline trimming cut 4 bases from V and 0 bases from J; bases unmatched to any gene: 7. The CDR3 reads CASSSGTSPYQETQYF. The CDR3 region has the DNA TGTGCCAGCAGCTCTGGGACTAGCCCATACCAAGAGACCCAGTACTTC. Full variable domain (rest looked up from reference TRBV9 and TRBJ2-5): DSGVTQTPKHLITATGQRVTLRCSPRSGDLSVYWYQQSLDQGLQFLIQYYNGEERAKGNILERFSAQQFPDLHSELNLSSLELGDSALYFCASSSGTSPYQETQYFGPGTRLLVL.

The chain couples TRBV7-2 to TRBJ2-7; D is possibly TRBD2 (5 bases). Near its end, the DNA agrees better with TRBJ2-5, so the J call may be wrong. Germline loops: CDR1 SGHTA, CDR2 FQGNSA. The CDR3 contains 14 residues. CDR3 bases: TGTGCCAGCAGCTTATGGCGGGCCCAAGAGACCCAGTACTTC. Its translation is CASSLWRAQETQYF.